These 31 T cell receptor beta chains share one sample of origin, sequenced in a study of tumor-infiltrating lymphocytes in localized non-small cell lung cancer. Sequencing was performed with immunoSEQ multiplex PCR; in TCRdb, only in-frame clones are kept and a portion is missing. The sample lists about 12,000 clones, around 80% occurring once. Sequencing input: lung tumor tissue. The receptors were sampled from a human donor with non-small cell lung cancer.

This sequence joins TRBV4-2 and TRBJ2-6, with TRBD1 matching over 12 bases. V was pared by 1 base and J by 3 bases, with 4 bases of the junction left unmatched. The CDR3 is 18 residues long. In germline, CDR1 is LGHNA, CDR2 YNFKEQ. This chain's CDR3 is CASSQVGDRGLGANVLTF. In DNA form, the CDR3 reads TGTGCCAGCAGCCAAGTAGGGGACAGGGGGCTTGGGGCCAACGTCCTGACTTTC.

The chain uses TRBV5-5 and TRBJ1-5; D perhaps matches TRBD1 (5 bases). This CDR3 comprises 16 residues. Trimming took off 5 bases at V and 5 bases at J, with 20 bases between the two ends. The germline V gene encodes CDR1 SGHKS and CDR2 YYEKEE (reference sequence). CDR3 bases: TGTGCCAGCAGTTTCGATCCGGGACCGCTCGATCAGCCCCAGCATTTT. Amino acid sequence: CASSFDPGPLDQPQHF.

This chain joins TRBV15 and TRBJ1-2, with D unclear. The V gene lost 1 base and the J gene lost 12 bases, with 12 bases spanning the gap. Germline loops: CDR1 LNHNV, CDR2 YYDKDF (reference sequence). The CDR3 contains 12 residues. CDR3 sequence (DNA): TGTGCCACCAGCAGAGGCGGTATTATAAACACCTTC. Translating it yields CATSRGGIINTF.

The chain combines TRBV7-2 with TRBJ1-2, with D uncertain. The V end was cut by 0 bases, the J end by 4 bases, with 21 bases between. The CDR3 runs to 18 residues. CDR1 is SGHTA, CDR2 FQGNSA, per germline. The CDR3 DNA sequence: TGTGCCAGCAGCTTAGCCAGCCTCTCCGCGGTTGGAGGCTATGGCTACACCTTC. This encodes CASSLASLSAVGGYGYTF.

V and J are TRBV7-8 and TRBJ2-7; D may be TRBD1 (5 bases). The CDR3 contains 15 residues. V lost 1 base to trimming and J lost 5 bases, with 15 bases between them. The germline CDR1 and CDR2 sequences are SGHVS and FQNEAQ. In DNA, the CDR3 is TGTGCCAGCAGCTTAGTCGCCAGGGTAGGGAACGAGCAGTACTTC. Amino acids: CASSLVARVGNEQYF.

The chain uses TRBV6-6 and TRBJ1-2; 9 bases map to TRBD1. Germline CDR1 MNHNY, CDR2 SVGAGI (reference sequence). The CDR3 has 15 amino acids. V shed 7 bases and J 4 bases; nucleotides not matched to a gene: 10. CDR3 bases: TGTGCCAGCAACCCACGGACAGGGGCCACCTATGGCTACACCTTC. Its translation: CASNPRTGATYGYTF.

The chain employs TRBV18 and TRBJ1-1; D gene unclear. The CDR3 extends over 12 amino acids. Germline V gene sequence: CDR1 KGHSH, CDR2 LQKENI. The V end was cut by 5 bases, the J end by 5 bases, with 9 bases between. The CDR3 protein is CASSDMGTEAFF. DNA of the CDR3: TGTGCCAGCTCAGACATGGGTACTGAAGCTTTCTTT.

This clone was counted once. The rearrangement links TRBV6-5 to TRBJ2-7; 8 bases line up with TRBD1. The trim removed 5 bases at V and 1 base at J, leaving 4 bases unmatched. This CDR3 is 14 amino acids long. Germline CDR1 and CDR2: MNHEY and SVGAGI. The CDR3 sequence: CASSHGQGSYEQYF. CDR3 DNA sequence: TGTGCCAGCAGTCACGGACAGGGATCCTACGAGCAGTACTTC.

The CDR3 DNA follows: TGTGCCAGCAGCCAGACGGGGGAAGAAGCTTTCTTT. Amino acid sequence: CASSQTGEEAFF. The chain combines TRBV7-9 with TRBJ1-1; TRBD1 might be the D (5 bases). Germline V gene data show CDR1 as SEHNR and CDR2 as FQNEAQ (reference sequence). Trimming removed 5 bases from V and 8 bases from J, with 12 bases in between. There are 12 residues in the CDR3.

V is TRBV6-1 and J is TRBJ1-1, with a possible D match to TRBD1 (5 bases). Germline CDR1 MNHNS, CDR2 SASEGT. Trimming cost V 7 bases and J 1 base, with 16 bases left between them. The CDR3 contains 15 residues. The CDR3 bases are TGTGCCAGCACAACTTTTCAGGGCGGGAACACTGAAGCTTTCTTT. This encodes CASTTFQGGNTEAFF.

V gene TRBV6-6 combines with J gene TRBJ1-2; 8 bases agree with TRBD1. The germline V gene encodes CDR1 MNHNY and CDR2 SVGAGI (reference sequence). The CDR3 sequence is 13 residues long. The J segment lost 5 bases and the V segment lost 6 bases, leaving 5 bases of the junction unmatched. The CDR3 here is CASSPTGAYGYTF. The DNA for the CDR3 is TGTGCCAGCAGCCCGACAGGGGCATATGGCTACACCTTC.

The V and J genes are TRBV30 and TRBJ1-2, with D maybe TRBD1 (5 bases). Germline CDR1 is GTSNPN and CDR2 is SVGIG (reference sequence). This CDR3 has 13 residues. With 4 bases removed from V and 6 bases from J, the gap between germline ends came to 15 bases. CDR3 sequence (DNA): TGTGCCTGGACCGGGGACGGGTTACATGGCTACACCTTC. Protein product: CAWTGDGLHGYTF.

The V gene is TRBV7-2, the J gene TRBJ2-1; D may be TRBD1 or TRBD2 (5 bases each). The CDR3 is made up of 16 amino acids. The germline gives CDR1 SGHTA, CDR2 FQGNSA. The V end lost 0 bases, the J end lost 4 bases, and 13 bases lay between the germline ends. The CDR3: CASSLADTWGYNEQFF. The CDR3 DNA reads as TGTGCCAGCAGCTTAGCCGACACGTGGGGGTACAATGAGCAGTTCTTC.

V is TRBV4-1 and J is TRBJ1-2, with D perhaps TRBD1 (6 bases). The CDR3 runs 14 residues. CDR1 is MGHRA and CDR2 is YSYEKL in the germline V gene. V was clipped by 0 bases and J by 6 bases, with 11 bases between them. CDR3 nucleotides: TGCGCCAGCAGCCAAGATCAGGGGAGGAATGGCTACACCTTC. Amino acids: CASSQDQGRNGYTF.

The V call is TRBV5-4, the J call TRBJ1-4, with 11 bases aligning to TRBD1. This CDR3 is built from 14 residues. The germline V gene has CDR1 SGHNT and CDR2 YYREEE (reference sequence). V gave up 3 bases and J gave up 5 bases; unmatched junction bases: 0. CDR3 sequence reads: CASSWDRGNEKLFF. The CDR3 DNA follows: TGTGCCAGCAGCTGGGACAGGGGGAATGAAAAACTGTTTTTT.

The chain employs TRBV14 and TRBJ2-5; the match to TRBD2 covers 11 bases. The length of the CDR3 is 15 residues. V lost 4 bases to trimming and J lost 5 bases; unmatched junction nucleotides: 6. CDR1 and CDR2 (germline): SGHDN, FVKESK. CDR3 bases: TGTGCCAGCAGCCCCGGACTAGCGGGCTGGGAGACCCAGTACTTC. Translated, it gives CASSPGLAGWETQYF.

This chain joins TRBV2 and TRBJ1-1; possible D gene TRBD1, 6 bases. V shed 7 bases and J shed 6 bases, with 24 bases lying between them. This CDR3 region has 16 residues. The germline gives CDR1 SNHLY, CDR2 FYNNEI. CDR3: CASNREPYKGDPEAFF. CDR3 sequence (DNA): TGTGCCAGCAACCGCGAACCATACAAGGGGGATCCTGAAGCTTTCTTT.

V and J are TRBV10-2 and TRBJ2-2; D may be TRBD1 (6 bases). The V gene's germline CDR1 is WSHSY and CDR2 SAAADI. V lost 1 base and J lost 6, with 9 bases in between. The CDR3 sequence is 14 residues long. This chain's CDR3 is CASSEFKGAGELFF. CDR3 nucleotides: TGCGCCAGCAGTGAGTTCAAGGGGGCCGGGGAGCTGTTTTTT.

This clone was seen once. The J gene is TRBJ2-1, the V gene TRBV4-3; 13 bases line up with TRBD2. Germline V lookup: CDR1 LGHNA, CDR2 YSLEER. J was trimmed by 8 bases and V by 0 bases; bases with no gene match: 4. The CDR3 totals 16 residues. CDR3 nucleotide sequence: TGCGCCAGCAGCCAAGAAACTAGCGGGGGGGTTGATGAGCAGTTCTTC. Its translation: CASSQETSGGVDEQFF.

V and J are TRBV7-7 and TRBJ1-1; no firm D call. CDR1 and CDR2 (germline): SSHAT, FNYEAQ (reference sequence). This CDR3 has 14 amino acids. The germline V and J ends were trimmed by 5 bases and 3 bases, with 13 bases remaining between them. In DNA, the CDR3 is TGTGCCAGCAGCCCAGGAGTTGGGGACACTGAAGCTTTCTTT. This encodes CASSPGVGDTEAFF.

This chain joins TRBV10-3 and TRBJ2-2, with D maybe TRBD1 (6 bases). V was pared by 2 bases and J by 4 bases, with 14 bases between. CDR1 and CDR2 (germline): ENHRY, SYGVKD. The CDR3 runs to 16 residues. DNA of the CDR3: TGTGCCATCAGTGAGCGGCAGGGGCCCTCCACCGGGGAGCTGTTTTTT. Translating gives CAISERQGPSTGELFF.

The CDR3 bases are TGTGCCAGCAGCCAACAGGGTGATCAGCCCCAGCATTTT. It encodes CASSQQGDQPQHF. The chain uses TRBV5-5 and TRBJ1-5; D may be TRBD1 (6 bases). This CDR3 comprises 13 residues. The V gene's germline CDR1 is SGHKS and CDR2 YYEKEE (reference sequence). V was trimmed by 4 bases and J by 5 bases, leaving 10 bases between them.

This sequence joins TRBV27 and TRBJ2-2, with unresolved D. Germline values: CDR1 MNHEY, CDR2 SMNVEV (reference sequence). This CDR3 contains 13 residues. V lost 4 bases and J 4 bases, leaving 7 bases between the germline ends. The CDR3 coding sequence is TGTGCCAGCAGTTCCACAGCCACCGGGGAGCTGTTTTTT. Translated: CASSSTATGELFF.

The chain couples TRBV4-3 to TRBJ2-3; D ambiguous. The CDR3 has 17 amino acids. CDR1 and CDR2 from the germline V gene are LGHNA and YSLEER. V lost 0 bases, J lost 0 bases, and 13 bases lay in between. The CDR3 nucleotides read TGCGCCAGCAGCCAAGATTGGGCGGCCCCGAGCACAGATACGCAGTATTTT. Amino acids: CASSQDWAAPSTDTQYF.

The genes are TRBV5-4 and TRBJ1-2; D may be TRBD1 (6 bases). Germline V CDR1 and CDR2: SGHNT, YYREEE (reference sequence). The CDR3 contains 13 residues. The V and J ends lost 4 bases and 4 bases respectively, with 11 bases between them. DNA for the CDR3: TGTGCCAGCAGCCCTCCAGGGGCCTATGGCTACACCTTC. Its translation: CASSPPGAYGYTF.

This clone has just a few counts. The rearrangement links TRBV5-6 to TRBJ2-3; 8 nucleotides line up with TRBD1. Germline lookup yields CDR1 SGHDT and CDR2 YYEEEE. The CDR3 sequence is 14 residues long. Trimming removed 6 bases from V and 6 bases from J; junction bases left unmatched: 9. The CDR3 DNA follows: TGTGCCAGCATCGGCAGGGGGCGCGGGGATACGCAGTATTTT. Translation: CASIGRGRGDTQYF.

The chain couples TRBV5-6 to TRBJ1-2, with a weak D call TRBD1 (5 bases). CDR1 SGHDT and CDR2 YYEEEE come from the germline V gene. The CDR3 covers 15 residues. Deletions cut 4 bases from V and 8 bases from J, with 21 bases between. The CDR3 DNA reads as TGTGCCAGCAGCCCAGGACCGGGGACCCTCGGAGGCTACACCTTC. Its protein product is CASSPGPGTLGGYTF.

The rearrangement links TRBV25-1 to TRBJ1-6, with D hard to call. There are 13 residues in the CDR3. Germline CDR1 and CDR2: MGHDK and SYGVNS. V lost 4 bases to trimming and J lost 7 bases, with 8 bases between them. The CDR3 nucleotides are TGTGCCAGCAGTGTTCAGGACAATTCACCCCTCCACTTT. This encodes CASSVQDNSPLHF.

This chain uses TRBV19 with TRBJ1-2, with 11 bases aligning to TRBD1. V shed 7 bases, J shed 4 bases, and the junction held 11 bases outside the gene matches. The length of the CDR3 is 16 residues. CDR1 is LNHDA and CDR2 is SQIVND in the germline V gene (reference sequence). The CDR3, as DNA: TGTGCCAGTACCGCTTTACTGGGACAGGGGGTCTATGGCTACACCTTC. It yields the protein CASTALLGQGVYGYTF.

This clone occurred a few times. CDR3 in DNA: TGTGCCAGCAGCCAAGATTATGGGAGGGGGTACACTGAAGCTTTCTTT. It is translated as CASSQDYGRGYTEAFF. This rearrangement joins TRBV4-2 to TRBJ1-1; weak D call: TRBD1 (6 bases). Trimming removed 0 bases from V and 3 bases from J, with 14 bases in between. The CDR3 is 16 residues long. The germline gives CDR1 LGHNA, CDR2 YNFKEQ.

The chain employs TRBV15 and TRBJ1-6, with D perhaps matching TRBD1 (6 bases). CDR1 LNHNV and CDR2 YYDKDF come from the germline V gene (reference sequence). Trimming left V 0 bases short and J 10 bases short, with 7 bases between. This CDR3 spans 13 amino acids. The CDR3 DNA is TGTGCCACCAGCAGAGACAGGGGATCACCCCTCCACTTT. Translated: CATSRDRGSPLHF.